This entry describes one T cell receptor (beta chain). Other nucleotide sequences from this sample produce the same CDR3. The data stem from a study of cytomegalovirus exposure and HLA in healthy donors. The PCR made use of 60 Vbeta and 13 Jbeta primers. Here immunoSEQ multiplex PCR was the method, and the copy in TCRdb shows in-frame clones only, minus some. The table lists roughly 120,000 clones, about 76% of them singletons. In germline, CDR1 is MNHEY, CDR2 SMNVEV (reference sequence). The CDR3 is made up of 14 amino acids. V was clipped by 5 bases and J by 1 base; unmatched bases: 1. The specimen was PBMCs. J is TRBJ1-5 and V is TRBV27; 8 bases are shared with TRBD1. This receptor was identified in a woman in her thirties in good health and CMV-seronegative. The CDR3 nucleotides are TGTGCCAGCAGTCGACAGGGGAGCAATCAGCCCCAGCATTTT. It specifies CASSRQGSNQPQHF.